These 27 T cell receptor beta chains share one sample of origin, sequenced in a study of human T cells and chemical hapten exposure. One entry per CDR3 protein results from TCRdb running MiXCR on the RACE reads. The sample records 330,000 or so distinct CDR3 sequences, about 6.3% being singletons. Time point indicated: patch test 2, 6 weeks after DPC sensitization. Treatment of the sample: therapeutic diphenylcyclopropenone sensitization with weekly scalp DPC. The specimen comprised whole blood, sampled in connection with sensitization to the hapten diphenylcyclopropenone (DPC). The receptors stem from a woman aged 18-29 years with alopecia areata. Some clones in this sample may be carry-over from other donors' samples.

This clonotype showed up many times. The chain links TRBV10-3 to TRBJ2-7; no clear D gene. The CDR3 is 13 amino acids. CDR1 ENHRY and CDR2 SYGVKD come from the germline V gene. The ends were cut back, 2 bases at V and 3 bases at J, with 8 bases in the middle. The CDR3 DNA reads TGTGCCATCAGTGAGCCCGGGTTCTACGAGCAGTACTTC. Translating gives CAISEPGFYEQYF.

This clonotype showed up just a few times. V usage is TRBV28 and J usage is TRBJ2-3; TRBD2 agrees at 14 bases. Looked up from germline, CDR1 is MDHEN and CDR2 is SYDVKM. V was clipped by 3 bases and J by 5 bases; unmatched bases: 13. CDR3 length: 19 residues. CDR3 coding DNA: TGTGCCAGCAGTTTCTCTGGGACTAGCGGGGGTGGGAAGTTAGATACGCAGTATTTT. Amino acid sequence: CASSFSGTSGGGKLDTQYF.

The chain carries TRBV27 and TRBJ2-4, with D tentatively TRBD1 (6 bases). V gave up 2 bases and J gave up 6 bases, with 11 bases separating them. Germline V gene sequence: CDR1 MNHEY, CDR2 SMNVEV (reference sequence). The CDR3 contains 14 residues. The CDR3 region is CASSLRGQRNIQYF. As DNA, the CDR3 is TGTGCCAGCAGTTTAAGGGGACAAAGAAACATTCAGTACTTC.

This clonotype was found many times. V and J are TRBV9 and TRBJ1-2; TRBD1 is a possible D gene (6 bases). The CDR3 runs to 15 residues. Trimming pared 2 bases from V and 3 bases from J, leaving 14 bases between. Looked up from germline, CDR1 is SGDLS and CDR2 is YYNGEE. In DNA, the CDR3 is TGTGCCAGCAGCGTGTGGACAGACGGGGACTATGGCTACACCTTC. This translates into CASSVWTDGDYGYTF.

This clonotype was counted only a few times. The rearrangement uses TRBV5-1 and TRBJ2-2, with a possible D match to TRBD2 (5 bases). The CDR3 length is 15 residues. CDR1 is SGHRS and CDR2 is YFSETQ in the germline V gene. V lost 2 bases and J 1 base, leaving 9 bases between the germline ends. For the CDR3, the DNA is TGCGCCAGCAGCTTAGGCACTAGGAACACCGGGGAGCTGTTTTTT. Protein sequence: CASSLGTRNTGELFF.

The chain recombines TRBV6-6 with TRBJ2-7; 8 bases are shared with TRBD2. Germline V gene data show CDR1 as MNHNY and CDR2 as SVGAGI (reference sequence). After removal of 3 bases from V and 2 bases from J, the junction contained 15 bases not matched to a gene. This CDR3 has 18 amino acids. The CDR3 nucleotides are TGTGCCAGCAGTTATCGTGGTTCCGGGGGGGAGGTTCCCTACGAGCAGTACTTC. As protein: CASSYRGSGGEVPYEQYF.

This clonotype occurred a few times. The V call is TRBV12-3 or TRBV12-4, the J call TRBJ2-7; TRBD1 agrees at 9 bases. The J segment lost 3 bases and the V segment lost 3 bases, leaving 6 bases of the junction unmatched. The CDR3 sequence is 15 residues long. Here the CDR3 reads CASSFSGTGHYEQYF. As DNA, the CDR3 is TGTGCCAGCAGTTTTTCCGGGACAGGGCACTACGAGCAGTACTTC.

The chain is built from TRBV7-2 and TRBJ2-5, with 10 bases lining up with TRBD2. V dropped 6 bases and J dropped 5; count of bases not matched to a gene: 6. CDR3 size: 14 residues. CDR1 SGHTA and CDR2 FQGNSA come from the germline V gene. This CDR3 is CASRAGTSVETQYF. The CDR3 DNA reads TGTGCCAGCAGAGCCGGGACTAGCGTTGAGACCCAGTACTTC.

The V call is TRBV5-1, the J call TRBJ2-7; 8 nucleotides line up with TRBD2. This CDR3 is built from 15 residues. V was pared by 4 bases and J by 0 bases, with 6 bases of the junction left unmatched. Germline V gives CDR1 SGHRS, CDR2 YFSETQ. The DNA of the CDR3 is TGCGCCAGCAGCCCAACTAGCGGAAGCTCCTACGAGCAGTACTTC. It codes for CASSPTSGSSYEQYF.

The sample holds a few counts of this clonotype. The chain's CDR3 is CASRKTGTPKGEQFF. The DNA of the CDR3 is TGTGCCAGCAGGAAGACCGGGACTCCCAAGGGTGAGCAGTTCTTC. The chain combines TRBV6-1 with TRBJ2-1, with TRBD2 as a possible D gene (6 bases). This CDR3 is 15 amino acids long. CDR1 is MNHNS, CDR2 SASEGT, per germline. V lost 6 bases to trimming and J lost 9 bases, with 21 bases between them.

This clonotype has a count of ten or more. This chain links TRBV6-2 or TRBV6-3 with TRBJ2-4, with 7 bases matching TRBD1. This CDR3 spans 18 amino acids. The germline gives CDR1 MNHEY, CDR2 SVGEGT. V lost 5 bases and J lost 6; bases outside the gene matches: 19. For the CDR3, the DNA is TGTGCCAGCAGTCCCGGGATCCCCGGGACAGCATATGGAAACATTCAGTACTTC. As protein: CASSPGIPGTAYGNIQYF.

This chain links TRBV12-3 or TRBV12-4 with TRBJ2-7; 9 positions match TRBD2. The trim removed 2 bases at V and 6 bases at J, leaving 8 bases unmatched. The CDR3 extends over 15 amino acids. CDR3 residues: CASSLFGGGASEQYF. The CDR3 coding sequence is TGTGCCAGCAGTTTATTTGGCGGGGGGGCGTCCGAGCAGTACTTC.

In its sample, this clonotype was seen a few times. The chain couples TRBV2 to TRBJ1-4; D possibly corresponds to TRBD1 (6 bases). Trimming cost V 3 bases and J 10 bases, with 15 bases left between them. Germline V CDR1 and CDR2: SNHLY, FYNNEI. The CDR3 spans 14 residues. The CDR3 loop is CASSEGALPPKLFF. Here the CDR3 DNA reads TGTGCCAGCAGTGAGGGGGCCCTGCCCCCAAAACTGTTTTTT.

Turning to this clonotype: A much bigger clone sits one base away, suggesting this may be a read error. The chain employs TRBV4-3 and TRBJ1-2; TRBD1 aligns across 7 bases. The CDR3 has 14 amino acids. The germline gives CDR1 LGHNA, CDR2 YSLEER. CDR3 sequence: CASSQADRTYGYSF. Written as DNA, the CDR3 is TGCGCCAGCAGCCAAGCGGACAGGACCTATGGCTACTCCTTC.

This clonotype was counted at least ten times. V gene TRBV5-1 combines with J gene TRBJ2-5; D possibly corresponds to TRBD2 (6 bases). The V gene lost 0 bases and the J gene lost 2 bases, with 8 bases spanning the gap. The germline V gene has CDR1 SGHRS and CDR2 YFSETQ. The CDR3 has 14 residues. The CDR3 loop reads CASSLAGTQETQYF. CDR3 nucleotides: TGCGCCAGCAGCTTGGCCGGGACTCAAGAGACCCAGTACTTC.

About this clonotype itself: Compared with germline, one end of the junction differs, possibly owing to a read error. The chain joins TRBV6-1 to TRBJ2-3, with TRBD2 identical over 9 bases. The CDR3 contains 20 residues. The germline V gene has CDR1 MNHNS and CDR2 SASEGT. The CDR3 reads CARSEDERGVYSSIFDTQYF. The CDR3 DNA reads as TGTGCCAGGAGTGAAGATGAGCGGGGGGTCTACTCGTCTATCTTCGATACGCAGTATTTT.

The chain carries TRBV18 and TRBJ1-1; no firm D call. This CDR3 is 15 amino acids long. The germline V and J ends were trimmed by 5 bases and 0 bases, with 13 bases remaining between them. Per the germline V gene, CDR1 is KGHSH and CDR2 is LQKENI. The CDR3 bases are TGTGCCAGCTCATCTTCTTGGGATATGAACACTGAAGCTTTCTTT. It encodes CASSSSWDMNTEAFF.

The chain employs TRBV5-4 and TRBJ2-7; TRBD1 is a possible D gene (6 bases). Germline assignment: CDR1 SGHNT and CDR2 YYREEE (reference sequence). This CDR3 contains 11 residues. V gave up 2 bases and J gave up 7 bases, with 7 bases separating them. The CDR3 region is CASSLTGEQYF. As DNA, the CDR3 is TGTGCCAGCAGCTTAACAGGGGAGCAGTACTTC. Together with reference TRBV5-4 and TRBJ2-7, the CDR3 gives the full variable domain: ETGVTQSPTHLIKTRGQQVTLRCSSQSGHNTVSWYQQALGQGPQFIFQYYREEENGRGNFPPRFSGLQFPNYSSELNVNALELDDSALYLCASSLTGEQYFGPGTRLTVT.

This clonotype was found many times. The CDR3 DNA is TGCGCCAGCCACTTTACTTCTCCGGGGGTCGCCTACGAGCAGTACTTC. As protein: CASHFTSPGVAYEQYF. This chain uses TRBV5-1 with TRBJ2-7; TRBD2 might be the D (6 bases). Germline V gene lookup returns CDR1 SGHRS and CDR2 YFSETQ. The CDR3 has 16 amino acids. V was shortened by 7 bases and J by 2 bases, with 22 bases between the two germline ends.

The chain couples TRBV9 to TRBJ2-5; TRBD2 aligns across 16 bases. The germline gives CDR1 SGDLS, CDR2 YYNGEE. The CDR3 length is 17 residues. V trimming: 3 bases; J trimming: 2 bases; junction bases outside the gene matches: 4. The CDR3 region has the DNA TGTGCCAGCAGCGATGGGACTAGCGGGGGGGTACAAGAGACCCAGTACTTC. This encodes CASSDGTSGGVQETQYF.

This chain joins TRBV27 and TRBJ2-7; tentatively, D is TRBD1 (5 bases). In germline, CDR1 is MNHEY, CDR2 SMNVEV (reference sequence). There are 14 residues in the CDR3. V dropped 2 bases and J dropped 2 bases, with 10 bases sitting between them. The CDR3 DNA reads TGTGCCAGCAGTTTAAGGGCAGGGCCCTACGAGCAGTACTTC. Translation gives CASSLRAGPYEQYF.

The J gene is TRBJ1-3, the V gene TRBV7-8, with no clear D. This CDR3 has 16 amino acids. V lost 4 bases to trimming and J lost 0 bases, with 13 bases between them. CDR1 and CDR2 from the germline V gene are SGHVS and FQNEAQ. DNA for the CDR3: TGTGCCAGCAGCTCGAGACTGGCTAGCTCTGGAAACACCATATATTTT. Encoded protein: CASSSRLASSGNTIYF.

This clonotype was seen repeatedly, ten times or more. The rearrangement uses TRBV6-5 and TRBJ1-1; the D gene is possibly TRBD1 (5 bases). V lost 10 bases, J lost 11 bases, and 17 bases lay in between. Germline V lookup: CDR1 MNHEY, CDR2 SVGAGI. The CDR3 has 11 residues. CDR3 sequence reads: CATLRGMGAFF. CDR3 DNA sequence: TGTGCCACCCTAAGGGGCATGGGGGCTTTCTTT.

This clonotype occurred a few times. This chain connects TRBV24-1 to TRBJ2-4; maybe TRBD1 (6 bases). The V gene lost 3 bases and the J gene lost 0 bases, with 11 bases spanning the gap. This CDR3 is built from 16 residues. CDR1 KGHDR and CDR2 SFDVKD come from the germline V gene. The CDR3 DNA reads as TGTGCCACCAGTGATATAACAGGGTCAGCCAAAAACATTCAGTACTTC. Translated, it gives CATSDITGSAKNIQYF.

This clonotype has more than one count but fewer than ten. The rearrangement uses TRBV7-2 and TRBJ2-3; 8 nucleotides match TRBD2. With 4 bases clipped from V and 1 base from J, the junction kept 4 bases outside the gene matches. Germline CDR1 and CDR2: SGHTA and FQGNSA. The CDR3 runs 15 residues. CDR3 nucleotide sequence: TGTGCCAGCAGCTGGACTAGCCAGGGCACAGATACGCAGTATTTT. It yields the protein CASSWTSQGTDTQYF.

This clonotype was recorded at least ten times. DNA for the CDR3: TGTGCCAGCAGTTTATCTATAGGGGGTCCGTCCGAGCAGTACTTC. It encodes CASSLSIGGPSEQYF. The gene calls are TRBV27 and TRBJ2-7, with a possible D match to TRBD1 (6 bases). This CDR3 contains 15 residues. Germline V gives CDR1 MNHEY, CDR2 SMNVEV (reference sequence). V shed 0 bases and J shed 6 bases, with 15 bases lying between them.

V and J are TRBV25-1 and TRBJ2-7; D might be TRBD1 (6 bases). This CDR3 is 14 amino acids long. Germline CDR1 MGHDK, CDR2 SYGVNS. V lost 4 bases and J lost 1, with 11 bases in between. For the CDR3, the DNA is TGTGCCAGCAGTGCCACGGGACAATCCTACGAGCAGTACTTC. This translates into CASSATGQSYEQYF.